Each of the 28 T cell receptor beta chains below was sequenced from the same sample in a study of blood T cells in healthy people across ages. Next came a second PCR, run for roughly 7 to 12 cycles, which used a sample-barcoded 5' primer along with a J-beta primer mix. Using its own MiXCR run on the 5' RACE reads, TCRdb lists one record per CDR3 protein. The table includes hundreds of thousands of distinct CDR3 sequences, 40% to 45% detected once. Source material: blood. These receptors originate from an older man in good health.

The chain links TRBV9 to TRBJ2-1; D is unresolved. Germline CDR1 and CDR2: SGDLS and YYNGEE. There are 15 residues in the CDR3. Trimming took 0 bases from V and 2 from J, leaving 9 bases between them. CDR3 loop: CASSVGTDPYNEQFF. The CDR3 DNA is TGTGCCAGCAGCGTAGGGACGGACCCCTACAATGAGCAGTTCTTC.

This rearrangement joins TRBV27 to TRBJ2-3, with 9 nucleotides matching TRBD2. Losses at the gene ends were 5 bases for V and 1 base for J; bases not matched to a gene: 13. Germline loops: CDR1 MNHEY, CDR2 SMNVEV (reference sequence). The CDR3 extends over 18 amino acids. CDR3 in DNA: TGTGCCAGCAGTCCCGGGACTAGCCGTGCAGGGGGCACAGATACGCAGTATTTT. This encodes CASSPGTSRAGGTDTQYF.

V and J are TRBV6-2 or TRBV6-3 and TRBJ2-6; the D call may be TRBD1 or TRBD2 (5 bases each). The V gene's germline CDR1 is MNHEY and CDR2 SVGEGT. V was shortened by 6 bases and J by 0 bases, with 27 bases between the two germline ends. The CDR3 has 21 residues. CDR3 bases: TGTGCCAGCAGACCGACCGCGGACCCGGGACGGACTCTCTCTGGGGCCAACGTCCTGACTTTC. Translation: CASRPTADPGRTLSGANVLTF.

This chain uses TRBV5-1 with TRBJ2-5; 8 bases are shared with TRBD2. The J call is in doubt because the DNA end fits TRBJ2-7 better. The CDR3 runs 14 residues. Germline assignment: CDR1 SGHRS and CDR2 YFSETQ. The CDR3: CASRAGEISYEQYF. CDR3 in DNA: TGCGCCAGCAGAGCGGGGGAGATCTCCTACGAGCAGTACTTC.

V and J are TRBV20-1 and TRBJ2-7; 12 bases are a match to TRBD2. CDR1 is DFQATT, CDR2 SNEGSKA, per germline (reference sequence). The CDR3 has 18 residues. V trimming: 3 bases; J trimming: 2 bases; junction bases outside the gene matches: 14. The CDR3 DNA reads as TGCAGTGCTAGGGAGACGAATACACGACTAGCGGGAGCCTACGAGCAGTACTTC. Translating it yields CSARETNTRLAGAYEQYF.

The V gene is TRBV29-1, the J gene TRBJ2-3; the match to TRBD2 covers 11 bases. V dropped 2 bases and J dropped 3; count of bases not matched to a gene: 1. Germline V CDR1 and CDR2: SQVTM, ANQGSEA. The CDR3 runs 14 residues. CDR3 coding DNA: TGCAGCGTTGAATTAGCGGGGGGGACAGATACGCAGTATTTT. Its protein product is CSVELAGGTDTQYF.

The chain joins TRBV7-3 to TRBJ2-3; TRBD1 is a possible D gene (6 bases). V lost 3 bases, J lost 3 bases, and 19 bases lay in between. The CDR3 contains 17 residues. CDR1 is SGHTA, CDR2 FQGTGA, per germline. CDR3 in DNA: TGTGCCAGCAGCTTGACCTTCAGGGGAGATGGGACAGATACGCAGTATTTT. Protein: CASSLTFRGDGTDTQYF.

The rearrangement uses TRBV25-1 and TRBJ2-3; TRBD1 agrees at 7 bases. The CDR3 is 16 residues long. V was clipped by 2 bases and J by 5 bases; unmatched bases: 10. CDR1 is MGHDK and CDR2 is SYGVNS in the germline V gene. The CDR3 here is CASSETGARLGDTQYF. The CDR3 DNA reads TGTGCCAGCAGTGAAACAGGGGCGCGGTTGGGAGATACGCAGTATTTT.

This clonotype turned up a few times. The chain couples TRBV6-6 to TRBJ2-5; tentative D call: TRBD1 (5 bases). Germline V gene lookup returns CDR1 MNHNY and CDR2 SVGAGI (reference sequence). Trimming took off 7 bases at V and 2 bases at J, with 11 bases between the two ends. This CDR3 region has 13 residues. The CDR3, as DNA: TGTGCCAGCACCAAGGACACACAAGAGACCCAGTACTTC. Its protein is CASTKDTQETQYF.

The CDR3 DNA follows: TGCAGTGCTAGAGATCTCAGCAACTATGGCTACACCTTC. Translation gives CSARDLSNYGYTF. The chain carries TRBV20-1 and TRBJ1-2; D is ambiguous. Trimming stripped 0 bases from V and 2 bases from J, with 7 bases between. CDR1 and CDR2 (germline): DFQATT, SNEGSKA (reference sequence). The length of the CDR3 is 13 residues.

This chain joins TRBV4-1 and TRBJ1-6; 7 bases match TRBD1. The CDR3 totals 15 residues. Germline V gene data show CDR1 as MGHRA and CDR2 as YSYEKL. The trim removed 0 bases at V and 7 bases at J, leaving 3 bases unmatched. The CDR3 DNA sequence: TGCGCCAGCAGCCAAGATGACAGGGTGAATTCACCCCTCCACTTT. Amino acids: CASSQDDRVNSPLHF.

This chain connects TRBV28 to TRBJ2-2; D unclear. V was clipped by 6 bases and J by 8 bases, with 4 bases between them. Germline-derived CDR1 and CDR2 are MDHEN and SYDVKM. This CDR3 has 10 amino acids. Here the CDR3 reads CASRRGELFF. The DNA for the CDR3 is TGTGCCAGCAGGAGGGGGGAGCTGTTTTTT.

This clonotype turned up a few times. J is TRBJ1-1 and V is TRBV27, with 8 bases aligning to TRBD1. Germline lookup yields CDR1 MNHEY and CDR2 SMNVEV (reference sequence). This CDR3 comprises 15 residues. Losses at the gene ends were 5 bases for V and 2 bases for J; bases not matched to a gene: 7. DNA for the CDR3: TGTGCCAGCAGTACCCCGGGACAGGTCAACACTGAAGCTTTCTTT. This translates into CASSTPGQVNTEAFF.

The rearrangement links TRBV30 to TRBJ2-1; the D gene is possibly TRBD1 (6 bases). CDR1 is GTSNPN, CDR2 SVGIG, per germline (reference sequence). V lost 2 bases and J lost 0, with 14 bases in between. The CDR3 is 16 residues long. CDR3 region: CAWSRTGSASYNEQFF. The CDR3 coding sequence is TGTGCCTGGAGTCGAACAGGGTCGGCCTCCTACAATGAGCAGTTCTTC.

J is TRBJ2-7 and V is TRBV7-2; a possible D gene is TRBD2 (6 bases). CDR1 SGHTA and CDR2 FQGNSA come from the germline V gene. The CDR3 loop spans 15 amino acids. Trimming left V 0 bases short and J 2 bases short, with 11 bases between. The CDR3: CASSLAYGGTYEQYF. The CDR3 DNA is TGTGCCAGCAGCTTAGCTTACGGGGGAACCTACGAGCAGTACTTC.

This clonotype has just a few counts. J is TRBJ2-3 and V is TRBV29-1; 11 bases align to TRBD2. The CDR3 contains 16 residues. Per the germline V gene, CDR1 is SQVTM and CDR2 is ANQGSEA. The V and J ends lost 3 bases and 3 bases, in that order; junction bases with no gene match: 8. The CDR3 protein is CSVDTVAGGRTDTQYF. In DNA form, the CDR3 reads TGCAGCGTTGATACGGTAGCGGGAGGGAGGACAGATACGCAGTATTTT.

Concerning this clonotype: A clone one base away is much larger, so this may be a read error. The chain links TRBV7-3 to TRBJ2-3; TRBD2 matches at 7 bases. The CDR3 is made up of 16 amino acids. CDR1 is SGHTA and CDR2 is FQGTGA in the germline V gene. The CDR3 sequence is CVSSLTSATSTDTQYF. The CDR3 DNA reads as TGTGTCAGCAGCTTAACTAGCGCAACTAGCACAGATACGCAGTATTTT.

The chain uses TRBV6-1 and TRBJ1-5; D might be TRBD1 (5 bases). V dropped 7 bases and J dropped 3 bases, with 10 bases sitting between them. Per germline, CDR1 MNHNS and CDR2 SASEGT. This CDR3 has 13 amino acids. In DNA form, the CDR3 reads TGTGCCAGCACCCGACAGAACAATCAGCCCCAGCATTTT. This translates into CASTRQNNQPQHF.

About this clonotype: A read error may account for a junction end that differs from germline. The chain recombines TRBV3-1 with TRBJ2-5; possibly TRBD1 or TRBD2 for D (5 bases each). Germline V gene data show CDR1 as LGHDT and CDR2 as YNNKEL (reference sequence). The CDR3 sequence is 14 residues long. The CDR3 protein is CASSQAGPQEAQYF. The CDR3 region has the DNA TGTGCCAGCAGCCAAGCGGGGCCTCAAGAGGCCCAGTACTTC.

The rearrangement links TRBV5-1 to TRBJ2-5, with D perhaps assigned TRBD1 or TRBD2 (5 bases each). The germline V gene encodes CDR1 SGHRS and CDR2 YFSETQ. V lost 7 bases to trimming and J lost 2 bases, with 12 bases between them. The CDR3 extends over 13 amino acids. The CDR3, as DNA: TGCGCCAGCGACCGGGACGGACAAGAGACCCAGTACTTC. The encoded protein is CASDRDGQETQYF.

The chain carries TRBV7-3 and TRBJ2-1, with no clear D. The V gene lost 4 bases and the J gene lost 2 bases, with 6 bases spanning the gap. The germline V gene encodes CDR1 SGHTA and CDR2 FQGTGA. The CDR3 consists of 13 residues. CDR3 in amino acids: CASSSTTYNEQFF. Here the CDR3 DNA reads TGTGCCAGCAGCTCGACCACCTACAATGAGCAGTTCTTC.

This clonotype was seen a single time. A read error is possible here, since a much larger clone lies one base away. The rearrangement joins TRBV12-3 or TRBV12-4 to TRBJ2-7; D is possibly TRBD2 (6 bases). The V end lost 3 bases, the J end lost 3 bases, and 12 bases lay between the germline ends. This CDR3 contains 14 residues. In nucleotides, the CDR3 is TGTGCCAGCAGTTTGGAGGGGCGCAGCTACGAGCAGTACTTC. Encoded protein: CASSLEGRSYEQYF.

CDR3 in amino acids: CSAEGRRDQPQHF. Written as DNA, the CDR3 is TGCAGTGCTGAGGGACGACGCGATCAGCCCCAGCATTTT. The gene calls are TRBV20-1 and TRBJ1-5; D might be TRBD1 (5 bases). The germline V gene has CDR1 DFQATT and CDR2 SNEGSKA (reference sequence). The V end was cut by 5 bases, the J end by 5 bases, with 13 bases between. The CDR3 is 13 amino acids.

The chain joins TRBV5-6 to TRBJ2-3, with D unclear. Germline V CDR1 and CDR2: SGHDT, YYEEEE. V lost 2 bases and J lost 7, with 8 bases in between. This CDR3 is 12 amino acids long. The CDR3 spells CASSFATNTQYF. The DNA of the CDR3 is TGTGCCAGCAGCTTCGCGACGAATACGCAGTATTTT.

V is TRBV9 and J is TRBJ2-1; 10 nucleotides agree with TRBD2. The J call may be in error: the DNA end matches TRBJ2-7 better. The CDR3 spans 16 residues. The germline gives CDR1 SGDLS, CDR2 YYNGEE. The DNA for the CDR3 is TGTGCCAGCAGCGCCGAAGGGCTAGCGGGAGTAGATGAGCAGTACTTC. Its translation: CASSAEGLAGVDEQYF.

The chain carries TRBV7-9 and TRBJ1-1, with 7 bases fitting TRBD1. The CDR3 loop spans 16 amino acids. Germline CDR1 reads SEHNR; CDR2 reads FQNEAQ (reference sequence). V was pared by 5 bases and J by 3 bases, with 12 bases of the junction left unmatched. CDR3 nucleotide sequence: TGTGCCAGCAGCCCCTCGACAGGGTTGGGGGACACTGAAGCTTTCTTT. It translates to CASSPSTGLGDTEAFF.

The V call is TRBV20-1, the J call TRBJ1-2; weak D call: TRBD1 (6 bases). Trimming removed 1 base from V and 5 bases from J, with 14 bases in between. There are 14 residues in the CDR3. Germline V lookup: CDR1 DFQATT, CDR2 SNEGSKA (reference sequence). This CDR3 is CSARGVKGEYGYTF. CDR3 nucleotide sequence: TGCAGTGCTAGAGGGGTTAAGGGGGAGTATGGCTACACCTTC.

The rearrangement links TRBV25-1 to TRBJ2-5; TRBD1 matches at 8 bases. Germline V CDR1 and CDR2: MGHDK, SYGVNS. This CDR3 is 16 amino acids long. J gave up 11 bases and V 2 bases, and 16 bases lay outside the gene matches. CDR3 residues: CASSERDRILYNEQYF. The CDR3, as DNA: TGTGCCAGCAGTGAACGGGACAGGATTCTCTACAATGAGCAGTACTTC.